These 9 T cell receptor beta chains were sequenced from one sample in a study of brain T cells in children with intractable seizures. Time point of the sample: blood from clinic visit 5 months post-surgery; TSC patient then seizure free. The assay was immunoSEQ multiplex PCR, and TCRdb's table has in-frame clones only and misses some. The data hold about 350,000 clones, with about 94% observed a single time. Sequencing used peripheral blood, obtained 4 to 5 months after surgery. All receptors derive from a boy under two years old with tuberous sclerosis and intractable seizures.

DNA for the CDR3: TGTGCCAGCAGAGGTACTACCTACGAGCAGTACTTC. Its protein is CASRGTTYEQYF. The chain recombines TRBV11-3 with TRBJ2-7; D is undetermined. Trimming took 6 bases from V and 2 from J, leaving 8 bases between them. CDR1 SGHNT and CDR2 YENEEA come from the germline V gene. CDR3 length equals 12 residues.

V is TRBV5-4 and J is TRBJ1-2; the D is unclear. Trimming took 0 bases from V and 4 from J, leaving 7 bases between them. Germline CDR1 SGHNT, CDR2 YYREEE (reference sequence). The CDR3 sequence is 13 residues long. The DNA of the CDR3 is TGTGCCAGCAGCTTGGACAATACCTATGGCTACACCTTC. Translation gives CASSLDNTYGYTF.

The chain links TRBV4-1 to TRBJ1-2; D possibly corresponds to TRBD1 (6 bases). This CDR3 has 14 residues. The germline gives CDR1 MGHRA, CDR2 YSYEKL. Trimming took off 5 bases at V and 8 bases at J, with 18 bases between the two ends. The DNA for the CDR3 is TGCGCCAGCAGCTCCCACAGGGATCGGGAGGGCTACACCTTC. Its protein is CASSSHRDREGYTF.

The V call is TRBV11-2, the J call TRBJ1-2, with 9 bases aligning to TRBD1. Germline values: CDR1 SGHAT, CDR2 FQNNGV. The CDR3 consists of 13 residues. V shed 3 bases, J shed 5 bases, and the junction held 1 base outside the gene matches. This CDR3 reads CASSFGQGYGYTF. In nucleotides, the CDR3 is TGTGCCAGCAGCTTTGGACAGGGGTATGGCTACACCTTC.

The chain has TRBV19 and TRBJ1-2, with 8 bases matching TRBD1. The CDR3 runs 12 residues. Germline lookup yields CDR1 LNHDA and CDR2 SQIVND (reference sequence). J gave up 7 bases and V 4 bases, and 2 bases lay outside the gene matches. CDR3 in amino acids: CASSTGGLGYTF. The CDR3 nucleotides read TGTGCCAGTAGTACAGGGGGCCTTGGCTACACCTTC.

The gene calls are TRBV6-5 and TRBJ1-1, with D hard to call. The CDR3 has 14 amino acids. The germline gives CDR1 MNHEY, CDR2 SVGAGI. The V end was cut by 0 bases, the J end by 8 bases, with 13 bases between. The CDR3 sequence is CASSYSSSRGEAFF. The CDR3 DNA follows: TGTGCCAGCAGTTACTCGAGTAGTCGGGGAGAAGCTTTCTTT.

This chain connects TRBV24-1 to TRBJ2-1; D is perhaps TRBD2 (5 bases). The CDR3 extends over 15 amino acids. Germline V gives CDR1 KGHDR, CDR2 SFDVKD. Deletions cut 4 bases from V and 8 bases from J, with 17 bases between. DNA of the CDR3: TGTGCCACCAGTGAATCGGGCCCGGGGAGCCATGAGCAGTTCTTC. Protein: CATSESGPGSHEQFF.

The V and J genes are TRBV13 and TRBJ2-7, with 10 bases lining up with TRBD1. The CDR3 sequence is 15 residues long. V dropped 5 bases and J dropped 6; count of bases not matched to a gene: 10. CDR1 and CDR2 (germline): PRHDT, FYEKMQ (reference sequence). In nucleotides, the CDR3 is TGTGCCAGCAGCCTTCGGACAGGGGGACGGGCCGAGCAGTACTTC. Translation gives CASSLRTGGRAEQYF.

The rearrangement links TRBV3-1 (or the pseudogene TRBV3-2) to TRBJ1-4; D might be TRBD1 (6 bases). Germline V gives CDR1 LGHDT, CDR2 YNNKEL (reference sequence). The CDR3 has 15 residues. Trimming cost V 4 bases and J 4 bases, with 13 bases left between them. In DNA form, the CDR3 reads TGTGCCAGCAGCCCTTTGGACAGAAATAATGAAAAACTGTTTTTT. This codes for CASSPLDRNNEKLFF.